These 12 T cell receptor beta chains came from one sample sequenced in a study of a mutant IDH1 vaccine in newly diagnosed glioma listed by TCRdb under 2021. Interpreted using the paper, the time point label stands for: week 35, safety follow-up. Every vaccine dose consisted of 300 ug of a 20-mer mutant IDH1 peptide in Montanide, administered subcutaneously together with topical imiquimod. These receptors lack a known antigen. Libraries were prepared through the immunoSEQ multiplex PCR assay. TCRdb took this table from immuneACCESS and kept in-frame rearrangements with V and J called. Such tables lack part of the clones; where checked against another copy, unresolved V genes explain under half of the gap, and the rest is unexplained. In this sample the table shows 50,000 to 65,000 clones, 70% to 90% of which occur a single time. The ten largest clones take up over 1.5% of the sample. The sample in question was PBMCs, obtained from a glioma patient whose treatment included an IDH1 peptide vaccine. Receptors originate from a man in his forties or fifties with glioma.

This clone was picked up a small number of times. The chain has TRBV7-8 and TRBJ1-2; a possible D gene is TRBD1 (5 bases). Germline assignment: CDR1 SGHVS and CDR2 FQNEAQ. V was trimmed by 5 bases and J by 4 bases, leaving 14 bases between them. The CDR3 has 14 residues. CDR3 DNA: TGTGCCAGCAGCCTCCTCCGGGACGTCTATGGCTACACCTTC. This codes for CASSLLRDVYGYTF.

The chain couples TRBV19 to TRBJ2-7, with 10 bases matching TRBD2. V trimming: 6 bases; J trimming: 4 bases; junction bases outside the gene matches: 6. This CDR3 has 14 residues. Germline lookup yields CDR1 LNHDA and CDR2 SQIVND (reference sequence). CDR3 amino acids: CASRRAGGPYEQYF. CDR3 bases: TGTGCCAGTAGACGAGCGGGAGGGCCGTACGAGCAGTACTTC.

The chain recombines TRBV7-2 with TRBJ2-7, with D perhaps TRBD2 (5 bases). The CDR3 length is 12 residues. V shed 5 bases and J shed 6 bases, with 11 bases lying between them. CDR1 SGHTA and CDR2 FQGNSA come from the germline V gene. The CDR3: CASSDTLAEQYF. CDR3 DNA: TGTGCCAGCAGCGATACCCTAGCCGAGCAGTACTTC.

The CDR3 bases are TGTGCCAGCACCCACGACGGGACGGCAAGCTACGAGCAGTACTTC. Translation: CASTHDGTASYEQYF. The chain is built from TRBV6-6 and TRBJ2-7; D is tentatively TRBD1 or TRBD2 (5 bases each). The germline CDR1 and CDR2 sequences are MNHNY and SVGAGI (reference sequence). Deletions cut 7 bases from V and 3 bases from J, with 19 bases between. The CDR3 is made up of 15 amino acids.

The chain's CDR3 is CASSLEAAGVHEQYF. The CDR3 DNA sequence: TGTGCCAGCAGCTTGGAGGCAGCGGGAGTCCACGAGCAGTACTTC. V is TRBV5-6 and J is TRBJ2-7; 8 positions match TRBD2. The junction had 7 bases not matched to a gene; V was cut back by 0 bases and J by 5 bases. The length of the CDR3 is 15 residues. Germline CDR1 reads SGHDT; CDR2 reads YYEEEE. Full variable domain (remainder filled in from reference TRBV5-6 and TRBJ2-7): DAGVTQSPTHLIKTRGQQVTLRCSPKSGHDTVSWYQQALGQGPQFIFQYYEEEERQRGNFPDRFSGHQFPNYSSELNVNALLLGDSALYLCASSLEAAGVHEQYFGPGTRLTVT.

The V call is TRBV18, the J call TRBJ1-5; a possible D gene is TRBD1 (6 bases). Trimming took 1 base from V and 4 from J, leaving 14 bases between them. CDR3 length: 16 amino acids. Germline CDR1 KGHSH, CDR2 LQKENI. CDR3 nucleotides: TGTGCCAGCTCACCACGTATGTATACAGGGAATCAGCCCCAGCATTTT. The encoded protein is CASSPRMYTGNQPQHF.

The rearrangement links TRBV5-1 to TRBJ1-3; D is possibly TRBD1 (5 bases). Between the trimmed V and J ends, which lost 4 bases and 4 bases, there was a span of 6 bases. Germline V gene sequence: CDR1 SGHRS, CDR2 YFSETQ. The CDR3 length is 12 residues. CDR3 in amino acids: CASSRDGNTIYF. The CDR3 DNA sequence: TGCGCCAGCAGCAGGGACGGAAACACCATATATTTT.

J is TRBJ2-7 and V is TRBV6-6; D remains ambiguous. V was clipped by 7 bases and J by 7 bases, with 17 bases between them. This CDR3 contains 13 residues. Per the germline V gene, CDR1 is MNHNY and CDR2 is SVGAGI (reference sequence). The CDR3 nucleotides read TGTGCCAGCAATATAGACCCCCTTGGGGAGCAGTACTTC. Protein sequence: CASNIDPLGEQYF.

This chain joins TRBV7-8 and TRBJ2-1; maybe TRBD2 (5 bases). Trimming stripped 0 bases from V and 7 bases from J, with 16 bases between. CDR1 is SGHVS and CDR2 is FQNEAQ in the germline V gene. This CDR3 region has 16 residues. CDR3 sequence: CASSLAEGSRWNEQFF. The DNA for the CDR3 is TGTGCCAGCAGCTTAGCCGAGGGAAGTAGATGGAATGAGCAGTTCTTC.

This clone qualifies as medium-sized. The CDR3 loop reads CASTPFRAGNTEAFF. CDR3 in DNA: TGTGCCAGCACCCCTTTCAGGGCGGGGAACACTGAAGCTTTCTTT. The chain carries TRBV19 and TRBJ1-1; possibly TRBD1 for D (5 bases). The CDR3 loop spans 15 amino acids. The germline gives CDR1 LNHDA, CDR2 SQIVND (reference sequence). V dropped 9 bases and J dropped 1 base, with 18 bases sitting between them.

Sample share makes this clone medium-sized. The chain couples TRBV6-5 to TRBJ2-7; 7 nucleotides align to TRBD2. Trimming at V came to 6 bases and at J to 2 bases, leaving 10 bases not matched to a gene. CDR3 length: 15 residues. The germline gives CDR1 MNHEY, CDR2 SVGAGI. As DNA, the CDR3 is TGTGCCAGCAGGCGGAGGCTAGCGGACGCCTACGAGCAGTACTTC. The encoded protein is CASRRRLADAYEQYF.

This clone appeared a few times. V gene TRBV6-1 combines with J gene TRBJ1-5; D not certain. V was cut by 6 bases and J by 0 bases, with 9 bases left in between. Germline CDR1 reads MNHNS; CDR2 reads SASEGT. The CDR3 runs 14 residues. Written as DNA, the CDR3 is TGTGCCAGCAGAAGTGTGAATAGCAATCAGCCCCAGCATTTT. Amino acid sequence: CASRSVNSNQPQHF.